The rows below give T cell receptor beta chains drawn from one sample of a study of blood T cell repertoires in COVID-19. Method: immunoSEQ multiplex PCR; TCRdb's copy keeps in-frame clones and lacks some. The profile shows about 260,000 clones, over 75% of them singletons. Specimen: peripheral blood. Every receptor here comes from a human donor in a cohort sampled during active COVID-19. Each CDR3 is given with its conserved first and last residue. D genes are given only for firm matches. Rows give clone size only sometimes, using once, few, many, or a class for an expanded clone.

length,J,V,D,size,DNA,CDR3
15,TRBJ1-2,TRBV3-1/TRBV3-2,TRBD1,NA,TGTGCCAGCAGCCCGCGGGGGACAGGGATGGGTGGCTACACCTTC,CASSPRGTGMGGYTF
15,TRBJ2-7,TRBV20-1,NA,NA,TGCAGTGCTAGTGCCGACTCCATTAAATCCTACGAGCAGTACTTC,CSASADSIKSYEQYF
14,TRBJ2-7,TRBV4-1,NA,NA,TGCGCCAGCAGCCAAGATTGGAGCTCCTACGAGCAGTACTTC,CASSQDWSSYEQYF
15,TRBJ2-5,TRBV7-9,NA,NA,TGTGCCAGCAGCCCTTATGAGGGTGGGAGGGAGACCCAGTACTTC,CASSPYEGGRETQYF
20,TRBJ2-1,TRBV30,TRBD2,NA,TGTGCCTGGAGCGATTCCCCCGGGACTAGCGACAAGAGGTCCTACAATGAGCAGTTCTTC,CAWSDSPGTSDKRSYNEQFF
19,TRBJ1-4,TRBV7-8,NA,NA,TGTGCCAGCAGCCCCCGGAAGTGTGGGCGCACGGAGGTGAGTGAAAAACTGTTTTTT,CASSPRKCGRTEVSEKLFF
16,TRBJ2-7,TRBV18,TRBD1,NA,TGTGCCAGCTCACCAAAAGGGGGACAGGGAAACCACGAGCAGTACTTC,CASSPKGGQGNHEQYF
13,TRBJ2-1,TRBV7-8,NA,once,TGTGCCAGCAGCTCCCGTGGTGGGCCCCGGCAGTTCTTC,CASSSRGGPRQFF
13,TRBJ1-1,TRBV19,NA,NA,TGTGCCAGTAGTTCCGACAGAAACACTGAAGCTTTCTTT,CASSSDRNTEAFF
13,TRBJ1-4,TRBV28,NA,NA,TGTGCCAGCAGGTCACAAGTAGGGGAAGGGCTGTTTTTT,CASRSQVGEGLFF
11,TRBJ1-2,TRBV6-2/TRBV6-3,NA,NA,TGTGCCAGCAGTTGGCCCTGGGGCTACACCTTC,CASSWPWGYTF
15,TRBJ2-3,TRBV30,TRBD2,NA,TGTGCCTGGAGTCTGACTAGCGGGAGTTCAGATACGCAGTATTTT,CAWSLTSGSSDTQYF
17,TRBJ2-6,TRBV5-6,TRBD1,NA,TGTGCCAGCAGCCACGACACGACAGGGAGTGGGGCCAACGTCCTGACTTTC,CASSHDTTGSGANVLTF
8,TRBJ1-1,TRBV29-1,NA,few,TGCAGCGTTGAGAGAGCTTTCTTT,CSVERAFF
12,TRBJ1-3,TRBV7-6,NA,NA,TGTGCCAGCAGTTCCCATGGAAACACCATATATTTT,CASSSHGNTIYF
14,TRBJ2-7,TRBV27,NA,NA,TGTGCCAGCAGTTTATCGGACACCTACTACGAGCAGTACTTC,CASSLSDTYYEQYF
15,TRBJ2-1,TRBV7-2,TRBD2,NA,TGTGCCAGCAGACTAGCGTCGAGCTCCTACAATGAGCAGTTCTTC,CASRLASSSYNEQFF
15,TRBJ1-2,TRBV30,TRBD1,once,TGTGCCTGGAGTGCGATGGGACAGGCTTACTATGGCTACACCTTC,CAWSAMGQAYYGYTF
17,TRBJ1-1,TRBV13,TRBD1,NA,TGTGCCAGCAGCATGCCGGGACAGGGGGGGACAAACACTGAAGCTTTCTTT,CASSMPGQGGTNTEAFF
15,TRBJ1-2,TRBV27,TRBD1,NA,TGTGCCAGCAGTCCAGCGGGACAGGGGGCTGGGGGCTACACCTTC,CASSPAGQGAGGYTF
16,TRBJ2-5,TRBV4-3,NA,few,TGCGCCAGCAGCCAAGAAATCGGGGGAGTTCAAGAGACCCAGTACTTC,CASSQEIGGVQETQYF
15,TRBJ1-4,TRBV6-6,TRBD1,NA,TGTGCCAGCAGTTTTCGACAGGGAGCTAATGAAAAACTGTTTTTT,CASSFRQGANEKLFF
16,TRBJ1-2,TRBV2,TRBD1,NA,TGTGCCAGCAGTGGGGGGACAGGGGGCGACGGCTATGGCTACACCTTC,CASSGGTGGDGYGYTF
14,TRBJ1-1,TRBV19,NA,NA,TGTGCCAGTAGCCAAAACGGGGGAGACACTGAAGCTTTCTTT,CASSQNGGDTEAFF
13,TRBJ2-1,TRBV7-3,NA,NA,TGTGCCAGCAGCATCCTCGGGAGCCCTGAGCAGTTCTTC,CASSILGSPEQFF
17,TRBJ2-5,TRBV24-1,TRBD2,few,TGTGCCACCAGTGATTTTGGGACTAGCGTTTACCAAGAGACCCAGTACTTC,CATSDFGTSVYQETQYF
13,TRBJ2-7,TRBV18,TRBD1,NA,TGTGCCAGCTCACCCGGGACAGTTGACGAGCAGTACTTC,CASSPGTVDEQYF
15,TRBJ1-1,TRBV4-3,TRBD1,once,TGCGCCAGCAGCCATATGACAGGGTATGTTTCTGAAGCTTTCTTT,CASSHMTGYVSEAFF
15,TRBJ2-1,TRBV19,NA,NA,TGTGCCAGTAGTATCTTTCAGAGAGAGGTAAATGAGCAGTTCTTC,CASSIFQREVNEQFF
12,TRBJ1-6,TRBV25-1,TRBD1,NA,TGTGCCAGCAGACAGGGGGAGTCACCCCTCCACTTT,CASRQGESPLHF
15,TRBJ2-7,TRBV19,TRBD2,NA,TGTGCCAGTAGTTTAGGACTAGCGGCTACCTACGAGCAGTACTTC,CASSLGLAATYEQYF
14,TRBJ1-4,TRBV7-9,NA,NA,TGTGCCAGCAGCTTATCCAGGGCAGAGGAAAAACTGTTTTTT,CASSLSRAEEKLFF
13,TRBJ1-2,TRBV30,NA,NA,TGTGCCTGGAGAGGGGCCGCATTCTATGGCTACACCTTC,CAWRGAAFYGYTF
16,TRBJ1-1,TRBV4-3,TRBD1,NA,TGCGCCAGCAGCCCTTCTAGGGGGCGGACTAACACTGAAGCTTTCTTT,CASSPSRGRTNTEAFF
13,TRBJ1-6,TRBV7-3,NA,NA,TGTGCCAGCAGCGCGGTCTATAATTCACCCCTCCACTTT,CASSAVYNSPLHF
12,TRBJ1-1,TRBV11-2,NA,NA,TGTGCCAGCAGCTTAGCCAGACAGGATATTTTCTTT,CASSLARQDIFF
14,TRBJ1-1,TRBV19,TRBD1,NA,TGTGCCAGTAGAACGCCGACAGGGAGGACTGAAGCTTTCTTT,CASRTPTGRTEAFF
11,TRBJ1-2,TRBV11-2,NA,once,TGTGCCAGCACCCAGGGTGGGGGCTACACCTTC,CASTQGGGYTF
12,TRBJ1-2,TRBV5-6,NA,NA,TGTGCCAGCAGCTGGGAGCGGGCGGGCTACACCTTC,CASSWERAGYTF
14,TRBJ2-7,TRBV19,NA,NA,TGTGCCAGTAGTACGCCGGGACACCTTTACGAGCAGTACTTC,CASSTPGHLYEQYF
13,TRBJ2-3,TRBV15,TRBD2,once,TGTGCCACCAGCAGAGGGGGGGGAGATACGCAGTATTTT,CATSRGGGDTQYF
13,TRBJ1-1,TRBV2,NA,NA,TGTGCCAGCAGTGAATACAGGAACACTGAAGCTTTCTTT,CASSEYRNTEAFF
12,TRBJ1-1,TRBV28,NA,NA,TGTGCCAGCAGTTTATCGGGACAAGGAGCTTTCTTT,CASSLSGQGAFF
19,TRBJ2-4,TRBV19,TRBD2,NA,TGTGCCAGTAGTGGGCGACTAGCGGGTTCCCCCTTAGCCAAAAACATTCAGTACTTC,CASSGRLAGSPLAKNIQYF
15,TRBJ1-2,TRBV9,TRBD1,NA,TGTGCCAGCAGCGCCATACAGGGGCGAGGAATTGGCTACACCTTC,CASSAIQGRGIGYTF
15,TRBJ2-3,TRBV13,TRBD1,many,TGTGCCAGCAGCTACCGGGACAGTATCGCAGATACGCAGTATTTT,CASSYRDSIADTQYF
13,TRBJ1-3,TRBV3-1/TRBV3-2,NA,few,TGTGCCAGCAGCCAACGCTCTGGAAACACCATATATTTT,CASSQRSGNTIYF
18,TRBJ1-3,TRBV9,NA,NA,TGTGCCAGCAGCGTAAATGTGCAGGGGAGAACATCCGGAAACACCATATATTTT,CASSVNVQGRTSGNTIYF
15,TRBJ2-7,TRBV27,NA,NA,TGTGCCAGCGGATACGGGGATTTTTCCTCCTACGAGCAGTACTTC,CASGYGDFSSYEQYF
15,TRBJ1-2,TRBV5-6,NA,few,TGTGCCAGCAGCTTGCCACAGGGCCCTCCCTATGGCTACACCTTC,CASSLPQGPPYGYTF
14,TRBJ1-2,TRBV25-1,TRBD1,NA,TGTGCCAGCAGTGGAACAGGGGCTAACTATGGCTACACCTTC,CASSGTGANYGYTF
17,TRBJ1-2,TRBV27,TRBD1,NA,TGTGCCAGCAGAGGGACAGGGAAAGGCCGTTCCGAATATGGCTACACCTTC,CASRGTGKGRSEYGYTF